The clone carrying this TCR beta chain occurred many times. The CDR3 extends 3 residues past the end of the read, so its final part is completed from the germline J gene. The source of the sample is a study of T cell clonality in common variable immunodeficiency. Trimming removed 5 bases at V and 3 bases at J, with 14 bases between. In germline, CDR1 is DFQATT, CDR2 SNEGSKA (reference sequence). This CDR3 has 13 amino acids. Using immunoSEQ multiplex PCR, the repertoire was profiled, and TCRdb retains in-frame clones only, with some absent. The specimen has about 66,000 clones, none found just once. The V call is TRBV20-1, the J call TRBJ2-7; perhaps TRBD1 as D (5 bases). Sequencing was carried out using peripheral blood mononuclear cells. The source is a person aged 18 to 75 in good health. CDR3 amino acids: CSAQARGIYEQYF. The sequenced part of the CDR3 DNA is TGCAGTGCTCAGGCTAGGGGAATCTACGAG.